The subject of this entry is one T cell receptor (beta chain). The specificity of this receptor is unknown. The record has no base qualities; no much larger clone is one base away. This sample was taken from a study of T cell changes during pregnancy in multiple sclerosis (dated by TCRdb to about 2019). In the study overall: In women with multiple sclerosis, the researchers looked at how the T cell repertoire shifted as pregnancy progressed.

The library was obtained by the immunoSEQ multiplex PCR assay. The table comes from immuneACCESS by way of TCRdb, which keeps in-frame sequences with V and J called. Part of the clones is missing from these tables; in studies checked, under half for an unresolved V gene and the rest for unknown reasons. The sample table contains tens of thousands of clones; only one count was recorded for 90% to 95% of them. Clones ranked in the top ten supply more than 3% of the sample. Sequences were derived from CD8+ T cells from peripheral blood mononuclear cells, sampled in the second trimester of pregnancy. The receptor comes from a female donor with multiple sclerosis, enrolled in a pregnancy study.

The CDR3 sequence is CASSLALANTGELFF. In nucleotides, the sequence is TGTGCCAGCAGCTTAGCTTTGGCTAACACCGGGGAGCTGTTTTTT. Recombination connected TRBV11-2 to TRBJ2-2; confidence is insufficient to name the D gene. V and J are truncated by 1 base and 2 bases respectively, leaving an intervening sequence of 8 bases. The CDR3 sequence holds 15 residues, the cysteine and phenylalanine included. Only the CDR3 part of the read is kept: 45 bases, read in frame from the first base. The germline V gene supplies CDR1 SGHAT and CDR2 FQNNGV.